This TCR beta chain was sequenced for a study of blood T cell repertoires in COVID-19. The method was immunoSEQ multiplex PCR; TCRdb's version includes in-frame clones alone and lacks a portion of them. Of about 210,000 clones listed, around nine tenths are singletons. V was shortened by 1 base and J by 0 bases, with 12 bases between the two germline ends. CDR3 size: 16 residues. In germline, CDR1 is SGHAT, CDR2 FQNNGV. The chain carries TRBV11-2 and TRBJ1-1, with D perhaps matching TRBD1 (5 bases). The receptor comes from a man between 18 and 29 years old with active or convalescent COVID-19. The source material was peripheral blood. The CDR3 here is CASSLGAGVMNTEAFF. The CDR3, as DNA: TGTGCCAGCAGCTTAGGGGCGGGGGTCATGAACACTGAAGCTTTCTTT.